The 29 T cell receptor beta chains in this list originate from one sample, sequenced in a study of blood T cell repertoires in COVID-19. This table comes from immunoSEQ multiplex PCR, and its TCRdb copy is limited to in-frame clones, with some not included. The table shows nearly 250,000 clones, with approximately 82% occurring only once. Sequenced material: peripheral blood. The receptors were gathered from a woman at least 80 years old with acute or convalescent COVID-19.

This chain links TRBV19 with TRBJ2-1, with D hard to call. The CDR3 length is 17 residues. Germline V CDR1 and CDR2: LNHDA, SQIVND (reference sequence). V was pared by 6 bases and J by 4 bases, with 22 bases between. CDR3: CASSRPFSDSFYNEQFF. CDR3 DNA sequence: TGTGCCAGTAGCCGCCCCTTCAGCGATTCCTTTTACAATGAGCAGTTCTTC.

The rearrangement joins TRBV5-8 to TRBJ2-4; D is unclear. In germline, CDR1 is SGHTS, CDR2 YDEGEE. V was clipped by 0 bases and J by 7 bases, with 14 bases between them. The CDR3 consists of 15 residues. CDR3 sequence reads: CASSLAGDSRNIQYF. CDR3 nucleotides: TGTGCCAGCAGCTTGGCCGGAGACTCGAGGAACATTCAGTACTTC. The variable domain in full, with the rest retrieved from reference TRBV5-8 and TRBJ2-4, is EAGVTQSPTHLIKTRGQQATLRCSPISGHTSVYWYQQALGLGLQFLLWYDEGEERNRGNFPPRFSGRQFPNYSSELNVNALELEDSALYLCASSLAGDSRNIQYFGAGTRLSVL.

The V call is TRBV19, the J call TRBJ2-3; 7 nucleotides agree with TRBD1. The length of the CDR3 is 15 residues. In germline, CDR1 is LNHDA, CDR2 SQIVND (reference sequence). With 3 bases clipped from V and 1 base from J, the junction kept 4 bases outside the gene matches. CDR3 amino acids: CASSIFGQGTDTQYF. The CDR3 DNA follows: TGTGCCAGTAGTATTTTTGGACAGGGCACAGATACGCAGTATTTT.

The gene calls are TRBV5-4 and TRBJ2-1, with 9 bases identical to TRBD2. This CDR3 is built from 14 residues. Per the germline V gene, CDR1 is SGHNT and CDR2 is YYREEE (reference sequence). With V trimmed by 1 base and J by 7 bases, 3 bases remained unmatched. The CDR3 bases are TGTGCCAGCAGCTTGCGGCTAGCGGGAAATGAGCAGTTCTTC. Its translation is CASSLRLAGNEQFF.

This chain joins TRBV11-3 and TRBJ2-2; unclear D gene. CDR1 and CDR2 from the germline V gene are SGHNT and YENEEA. Trimming pared 0 bases from V and 7 bases from J, leaving 6 bases between. CDR3 size: 13 residues. CDR3 DNA: TGTGCCAGCAGCTTAGATGAGAGCGGGGAGCTGTTTTTT. Translated: CASSLDESGELFF.

The chain recombines TRBV19 with TRBJ2-6; 8 bases agree with TRBD2. The CDR3 spans 16 residues. In germline, CDR1 is LNHDA, CDR2 SQIVND (reference sequence). V dropped 5 bases and J dropped 4; count of bases not matched to a gene: 7. The CDR3 is CASSSSGRAGANVLTF. The DNA of the CDR3 is TGTGCCAGTAGTTCCAGCGGGAGAGCGGGGGCCAACGTCCTGACTTTC.

The chain recombines TRBV5-4 with TRBJ1-1, with D unclear. Germline CDR1 is SGHNT and CDR2 is YYREEE (reference sequence). V lost 4 bases to trimming and J lost 4 bases, with 17 bases between them. This CDR3 is 15 amino acids long. CDR3 nucleotide sequence: TGTGCCAGCAGCCCCGATTTGTCGGGGAGCACTGAAGCTTTCTTT. It codes for CASSPDLSGSTEAFF.

The chain carries TRBV4-3 and TRBJ1-4; perhaps TRBD1 as D (5 bases). V was pared by 0 bases and J by 12 bases, with 17 bases between. CDR3 length equals 15 residues. Germline V gene lookup returns CDR1 LGHNA and CDR2 YSLEER. This CDR3 is CASSQENGRGEELFF. The CDR3 bases are TGCGCCAGCAGCCAAGAGAACGGTCGAGGGGAGGAACTGTTTTTT.

CDR3 coding DNA: TGTGCCAGCAGCCCAAGACCAGGATCCCAAGAGACCCAGTACTTC. As protein: CASSPRPGSQETQYF. The gene calls are TRBV7-2 and TRBJ2-5, with D unresolved. Trimming cost V 5 bases and J 1 base, with 14 bases left between them. This CDR3 has 15 residues. Germline values: CDR1 SGHTA, CDR2 FQGNSA.

The genes are TRBV4-1 and TRBJ1-1; 7 positions agree with TRBD1. The trim removed 1 base at V and 11 bases at J, leaving 7 bases unmatched. This CDR3 is 13 amino acids long. Looked up from germline, CDR1 is MGHRA and CDR2 is YSYEKL. The CDR3 loop reads CASSQAPQGSAFF. CDR3 nucleotide sequence: TGCGCCAGCAGCCAAGCCCCACAGGGGTCTGCTTTCTTT.

The chain links TRBV11-2 to TRBJ2-7, with 8 bases fitting TRBD1. From germline, CDR1 is SGHAT and CDR2 FQNNGV. With 0 bases clipped from V and 7 bases from J, the junction kept 5 bases outside the gene matches. This CDR3 is built from 14 residues. The CDR3 is CASSLDRRGREQYF. In DNA form, the CDR3 reads TGTGCCAGCAGCTTAGATCGCAGGGGGCGGGAGCAGTACTTC.

This chain connects TRBV6-6 to TRBJ2-7; 9 nucleotides align to TRBD1. Trimming at V came to 7 bases and at J to 6 bases, leaving 10 bases not matched to a gene. The germline gives CDR1 MNHNY, CDR2 SVGAGI (reference sequence). This CDR3 has 14 residues. The CDR3 sequence: CASNGNRGLGEQYF. The DNA of the CDR3 is TGTGCCAGCAATGGTAACAGGGGGCTCGGCGAGCAGTACTTC.

The genes are TRBV7-8 and TRBJ2-1; tentatively, D is TRBD2 (6 bases). Germline V CDR1 and CDR2: SGHVS, FQNEAQ. This CDR3 has 15 residues. Trimming stripped 3 bases from V and 0 bases from J, with 9 bases between. The DNA for the CDR3 is TGTGCCAGCAGCTTGGGCGGGACCTCCTACAATGAGCAGTTCTTC. This translates into CASSLGGTSYNEQFF.

This clone was recorded a few times. The gene calls are TRBV7-9 and TRBJ2-5; the D gene is possibly TRBD1 (5 bases). CDR1 and CDR2 (germline): SEHNR, FQNEAQ (reference sequence). The CDR3 runs to 12 residues. CDR3 residues: CAGQMSQETQYF. The CDR3 DNA reads TGTGCGGGGCAGATGAGTCAAGAGACCCAGTACTTC.

The chain is built from TRBV29-1 and TRBJ1-3; perhaps TRBD1 as D (6 bases). Per germline, CDR1 SQVTM and CDR2 ANQGSEA. The germline V and J ends were trimmed by 7 bases and 5 bases, with 18 bases remaining between them. This CDR3 contains 14 residues. CDR3 in DNA: TGCAGCGCTGGGGAGGGCAGGGGAAGAAACACCATATATTTT. Its protein product is CSAGEGRGRNTIYF.

With regard to this clone: This same CDR3 is encoded by further DNA sequences in the sample. The V call is TRBV28, the J call TRBJ1-5; D is undetermined. Germline V gene sequence: CDR1 MDHEN, CDR2 SYDVKM. The V end was cut by 4 bases, the J end by 6 bases, with 7 bases between. The CDR3 is made up of 12 amino acids. The CDR3 DNA follows: TGTGCCAGCAGTTCAGGCTCTCAGCCCCAGCATTTT. As protein: CASSSGSQPQHF.

The chain employs TRBV7-9 and TRBJ1-6; 8 bases map to TRBD1. This CDR3 has 14 amino acids. Per the germline V gene, CDR1 is SEHNR and CDR2 is FQNEAQ (reference sequence). Unmatched junction bases numbered 6, after V lost 5 bases and J lost 9 bases. The CDR3 nucleotides are TGTGCCAGCAGCGCTCAGGGGGCGCGTTCACCCCTCCACTTT. This codes for CASSAQGARSPLHF.

The chain combines TRBV6-2 or TRBV6-3 with TRBJ1-1; 9 bases match TRBD1. The CDR3 is 17 amino acids. Germline lookup yields CDR1 MNHEY and CDR2 SVGEGT. V shed 4 bases and J 3 bases; nucleotides not matched to a gene: 12. CDR3 residues: CASSFYISQGADTEAFF. CDR3 coding DNA: TGTGCCAGCAGTTTCTACATCTCACAGGGGGCGGACACTGAAGCTTTCTTT.

This clone was seen a handful of times. This chain joins TRBV7-3 and TRBJ1-4; TRBD1 matches 12 bases. The CDR3 loop spans 15 amino acids. The trim removed 2 bases at V and 7 bases at J, leaving 2 bases unmatched. The germline CDR1 and CDR2 sequences are SGHTA and FQGTGA. The CDR3, as DNA: TGTGCCAGCAGCTTAGGGGACAGGGGGCTTGAAAAACTGTTTTTT. Translating it yields CASSLGDRGLEKLFF. The entire variable domain, with the rest obtained from reference TRBV7-3 and TRBJ1-4, is as follows: GAGVSQTPSNKVTEKGKYVELRCDPISGHTALYWYRQSLGQGPEFLIYFQGTGAADDSGLPNDRFFAVRPEGSVSTLKIQRTERGDSAVYLCASSLGDRGLEKLFFGSGTQLSVL.

The chain couples TRBV30 to TRBJ2-7, with no clear D. The germline V gene encodes CDR1 GTSNPN and CDR2 SVGIG (reference sequence). The CDR3 consists of 13 residues. V gave up 0 bases and J gave up 3 bases, with 9 bases separating them. The CDR3 reads CAWSVYSRYEQYF. CDR3 coding DNA: TGTGCCTGGAGTGTCTACTCGCGCTACGAGCAGTACTTC.

The chain links TRBV11-1 to TRBJ1-6, with D possibly being TRBD1 (5 bases). Trimming took off 2 bases at V and 10 bases at J, with 9 bases between the two ends. Germline CDR1 SGHAT, CDR2 FQDESV (reference sequence). The CDR3 extends over 13 amino acids. In nucleotides, the CDR3 is TGTGCCAGCAGCTTACCCGCAGGGTCACCCCTCCACTTT. Translation gives CASSLPAGSPLHF.

The chain uses TRBV20-1 and TRBJ2-7; 7 nucleotides line up with TRBD2. There are 17 residues in the CDR3. CDR1 DFQATT and CDR2 SNEGSKA come from the germline V gene (reference sequence). Trimming cost V 3 bases and J 4 bases; bases outside gene matches: 18. The CDR3 region is CSASGISGRALSYEQYF. CDR3 nucleotides: TGCAGTGCTAGTGGTATAAGTGGGAGGGCCCTAAGTTACGAGCAGTACTTC.

The V call is TRBV5-1, the J call TRBJ2-7; D possibly corresponds to TRBD1 (6 bases). The CDR3 length is 13 residues. V shed 4 bases and J shed 6 bases, with 14 bases lying between them. Germline CDR1 is SGHRS and CDR2 is YFSETQ. CDR3 nucleotide sequence: TGCGCCAGCAGCCCAGATAACAGGGCCGAGCAGTACTTC. Translating gives CASSPDNRAEQYF.

This clone was found once. The chain joins TRBV2 to TRBJ2-7; 9 bases are a match to TRBD1. Germline V CDR1 and CDR2: SNHLY, FYNNEI. The CDR3 runs 15 residues. Trimming cost V 6 bases and J 6 bases; bases outside gene matches: 12. The CDR3 bases are TGTGCCAGCAGCTCTCGGACAGGGGTCCCAGGCGAGCAGTACTTC. Its translation: CASSSRTGVPGEQYF.

The chain links TRBV6-2 or TRBV6-3 to TRBJ1-1; tentatively, D is TRBD1 (5 bases). Germline lookup yields CDR1 MNHEY and CDR2 SVGEGT. V lost 2 bases and J 1 base, leaving 8 bases between the germline ends. The CDR3 spans 14 residues. The CDR3 sequence is CASSYGARNTEAFF. CDR3 coding DNA: TGTGCCAGCAGTTACGGGGCCAGGAACACTGAAGCTTTCTTT.

The rearrangement uses TRBV6-4 and TRBJ1-5; a weak D match, TRBD1 (6 bases). The CDR3 sequence is 14 residues long. CDR1 is MRHNA and CDR2 is SNTAGT in the germline V gene. Trimming took 6 bases from V and 6 from J, leaving 15 bases between them. In DNA, the CDR3 is TGTGCCAGCAGAACAGGGTTGTTAGGTCAGCCCCAGCATTTT. Translation gives CASRTGLLGQPQHF.

The chain uses TRBV9 and TRBJ1-3; no reliable D call. The CDR3 is made up of 15 amino acids. In germline, CDR1 is SGDLS, CDR2 YYNGEE. Trimming stripped 6 bases from V and 3 bases from J, with 16 bases between. The CDR3 DNA is TGTGCCAGCACGTCGGGTCACTCGGGTGGAAACACCATATATTTT. It codes for CASTSGHSGGNTIYF.

The genes are TRBV9 and TRBJ2-7, with a tentative D call TRBD2 (5 bases). Trimming stripped 4 bases from V and 5 bases from J, with 19 bases between. The CDR3 is 15 amino acids. Germline V gene lookup returns CDR1 SGDLS and CDR2 YYNGEE. This CDR3 reads CASSPSFGLNDEQYF. Here the CDR3 DNA reads TGTGCCAGCAGCCCGTCCTTCGGACTGAATGACGAGCAGTACTTC. Complete variable domain (other parts from reference TRBV9 and TRBJ2-7): DSGVTQTPKHLITATGQRVTLRCSPRSGDLSVYWYQQSLDQGLQFLIQYYNGEERAKGNILERFSAQQFPDLHSELNLSSLELGDSALYFCASSPSFGLNDEQYFGPGTRLTVT.

The chain couples TRBV28 to TRBJ2-1; 13 bases align to TRBD2. The V gene end was trimmed by 5 bases and the J gene end by 8 bases; junction bases not matched to a gene: 6. The CDR3 runs to 15 residues. Germline-derived CDR1 and CDR2 are MDHEN and SYDVKM. The DNA for the CDR3 is TGTGCCAGCAGTCCACTAGCGGGAGGGTCGTATGAGCAGTTCTTC. Translated: CASSPLAGGSYEQFF. Filled out from reference TRBV28 and TRBJ2-1, the complete variable domain reads DVKVTQSSRYLVKRTGEKVFLECVQDMDHENMFWYRQDPGLGLRLIYFSYDVKMKEKGDIPEGYSVSREKKERFSLILESASTNQTSMYLCASSPLAGGSYEQFFGPGTRLTVL.